Presented here are 30 T cell receptor beta chains from one specimen sequenced in a study of blood T cell repertoires in COVID-19. Produced via immunoSEQ multiplex PCR; TCRdb's table is partial and in-frame only. The sample contains roughly 150,000 clones, around 80% of which appear only once. Sequenced material: peripheral blood. The receptors here all came from a woman aged 80 or over with acute or convalescent COVID-19.

In its sample, this clone was seen a few times. The chain uses TRBV28 and TRBJ1-1; 11 nucleotides align to TRBD1. From germline, CDR1 is MDHEN and CDR2 SYDVKM. The CDR3 length is 16 residues. J gave up 6 bases and V 1 base, and 7 bases lay outside the gene matches. The CDR3 sequence is CASSLFPGQGVPEAFF. The CDR3 bases are TGTGCCAGCAGTTTATTCCCGGGACAGGGGGTCCCTGAAGCTTTCTTT.

V is TRBV13 and J is TRBJ1-6; D possibly corresponds to TRBD1 (5 bases). The germline V gene has CDR1 PRHDT and CDR2 FYEKMQ (reference sequence). V was cut by 2 bases and J by 10 bases, with 12 bases left in between. The CDR3 totals 14 residues. CDR3 region: CASSLLGAGSPLHF. The DNA of the CDR3 is TGTGCCAGCAGCTTATTAGGGGCAGGGTCACCCCTCCACTTT.

V usage is TRBV28 and J usage is TRBJ1-5; 9 bases agree with TRBD1. There are 14 residues in the CDR3. Looked up from germline, CDR1 is MDHEN and CDR2 is SYDVKM. V shed 5 bases and J 6 bases; nucleotides not matched to a gene: 5. The CDR3 nucleotides are TGTGCCAGCAGTCCGGACAGGGGAGGTCAGCCCCAGCATTTT. Protein: CASSPDRGGQPQHF.

This chain uses TRBV5-1 with TRBJ2-3; weak D call: TRBD2 (6 bases). Trimming removed 0 bases at V and 4 bases at J, with 12 bases between. Looked up from germline, CDR1 is SGHRS and CDR2 is YFSETQ. This CDR3 has 15 amino acids. The CDR3 DNA reads TGCGCCAGCAGCTTGGGGGCGGGGAGGTCAGATACGCAGTATTTT. It encodes CASSLGAGRSDTQYF.

This sequence joins TRBV4-1 and TRBJ1-2, with a tentative D call TRBD1 (6 bases). The length of the CDR3 is 13 residues. V lost 7 bases and J 2 bases, leaving 11 bases between the germline ends. CDR1 is MGHRA, CDR2 YSYEKL, per germline. The CDR3, as DNA: TGCGCCAGCACGGAAGGGACAAACTATGGCTACACCTTC. Translation: CASTEGTNYGYTF.

This chain connects TRBV5-4 to TRBJ1-1, with 9 nucleotides matching TRBD1. Germline CDR1 reads SGHNT; CDR2 reads YYREEE (reference sequence). The CDR3 spans 14 residues. The V segment lost 3 bases and the J segment 4 bases; nucleotides outside the gene matches: 4. CDR3 residues: CASSWTGDGTEAFF. CDR3 bases: TGTGCCAGCAGCTGGACAGGGGATGGCACTGAAGCTTTCTTT.

The chain combines TRBV7-8 with TRBJ1-1; possibly TRBD1 for D (5 bases). V was clipped by 2 bases and J by 1 base, with 8 bases between them. CDR1 and CDR2 from the germline V gene are SGHVS and FQNEAQ. The CDR3 spans 14 residues. For the CDR3, the DNA is TGTGCCAGCAGCTTACTCCAGGGGAACACTGAAGCTTTCTTT. Its protein product is CASSLLQGNTEAFF. Filled out from reference TRBV7-8 and TRBJ1-1, the complete variable domain reads GAGVSQSPRYKVAKRGQDVALRCDPISGHVSLFWYQQALGQGPEFLTYFQNEAQLDKSGLPSDRFFAERPEGSVSTLKIQRTQQEDSAVYLCASSLLQGNTEAFFGQGTRLTVV.

The count of this clone is one. The chain's CDR3 is CASSGQTWDRGVRGDTQYF. Here the CDR3 DNA reads TGTGCCAGCAGCGGACAAACGTGGGACAGGGGGGTGCGGGGAGATACGCAGTATTTT. J is TRBJ2-3 and V is TRBV11-2; 11 bases are a match to TRBD1. Germline values: CDR1 SGHAT, CDR2 FQNNGV. The CDR3 spans 19 residues. The trim removed 5 bases at V and 5 bases at J, leaving 18 bases unmatched.

The V and J genes are TRBV11-2 and TRBJ2-2, with D possibly matching TRBD1 (8 bases). The germline V gene has CDR1 SGHAT and CDR2 FQNNGV. The CDR3 extends over 17 amino acids. V was shortened by 5 bases and J by 8 bases, with 24 bases between the two germline ends. The CDR3 DNA sequence: TGTGCCAGCAGCCGCGGACAGGGCGCATGGCGGGGGGGGGAGCTGTTTTTT. It encodes CASSRGQGAWRGGELFF.

The genes are TRBV7-9 and TRBJ1-2; D is uncertain. V dropped 1 base and J dropped 5 bases, with 11 bases sitting between them. The CDR3 runs to 14 residues. The germline V gene has CDR1 SEHNR and CDR2 FQNEAQ (reference sequence). The CDR3 spells CASSLGGESYGYTF. In nucleotides, the CDR3 is TGTGCCAGCAGCTTAGGTGGGGAGTCTTATGGCTACACCTTC.

V is TRBV3-1 (or the pseudogene TRBV3-2) and J is TRBJ2-7; TRBD1 might be the D (6 bases). V was trimmed by 2 bases and J by 6 bases, leaving 14 bases between them. This CDR3 comprises 14 residues. The germline V gene encodes CDR1 LGHDT and CDR2 YNNKEL (reference sequence). CDR3 protein: CASSQTGKLGEQYF. The DNA of the CDR3 is TGTGCCAGCAGCCAAACAGGGAAGTTGGGCGAGCAGTACTTC.

The CDR3 sequence is CASSVVAGEAFF. DNA for the CDR3: TGCGCCAGCAGTGTGGTGGCAGGGGAAGCTTTCTTT. The chain uses TRBV10-1 and TRBJ1-1; TRBD1 is a possible D gene (5 bases). V was cut by 4 bases and J by 8 bases, with 11 bases left in between. This CDR3 contains 12 residues. From germline, CDR1 is WNHNN and CDR2 SYGVQD (reference sequence).

V and J are TRBV7-6 and TRBJ2-7; 14 nucleotides match TRBD2. CDR3 length equals 20 residues. CDR1 is SGHVS, CDR2 FNYEAQ, per germline. Trimming removed 0 bases from V and 2 bases from J; junction bases left unmatched: 12. This chain's CDR3 is CASSLAPPGLAGVPAYEQYF. Here the CDR3 DNA reads TGTGCCAGCAGCTTAGCGCCCCCGGGACTAGCGGGGGTTCCCGCCTACGAGCAGTACTTC. The whole variable domain, filled in from reference TRBV7-6 and TRBJ2-7, reads GAGVSQSPRYKVTKRGQDVALRCDPISGHVSLYWYRQALGQGPEFLTYFNYEAQQDKSGLPNDRFSAERPEGSISTLTIQRTEQRDSAMYRCASSLAPPGLAGVPAYEQYFGPGTRLTVT.

The chain has TRBV7-2 and TRBJ2-3; 10 bases map to TRBD2. V dropped 7 bases and J dropped 2; count of bases not matched to a gene: 3. The CDR3 is 14 residues long. The germline CDR1 and CDR2 sequences are SGHTA and FQGNSA. DNA of the CDR3: TGTGCCAGCAAAGCGGGGGGGTTCACAGATACGCAGTATTTT. Translation: CASKAGGFTDTQYF.

The V gene is TRBV19, the J gene TRBJ1-2; possibly TRBD1 for D (6 bases). V was shortened by 4 bases and J by 4 bases, with 10 bases between the two germline ends. Germline V gene sequence: CDR1 LNHDA, CDR2 SQIVND (reference sequence). The CDR3 runs to 13 residues. The CDR3 nucleotides read TGTGCCAGTAGTAAGGACAGACCCTATGGCTACACCTTC. Its protein product is CASSKDRPYGYTF.

This chain joins TRBV19 and TRBJ2-5; D remains ambiguous. This CDR3 contains 14 residues. CDR1 and CDR2 (germline): LNHDA, SQIVND (reference sequence). Deletions cut 1 base from V and 2 bases from J, with 8 bases between. CDR3 in DNA: TGTGCCAGTAGTATAGCGACACATCAAGAGACCCAGTACTTC. Protein product: CASSIATHQETQYF.

The chain uses TRBV27 and TRBJ1-4; no reliable D call. CDR1 is MNHEY, CDR2 SMNVEV, per germline (reference sequence). This CDR3 spans 15 amino acids. V gave up 4 bases and J gave up 0 bases, with 9 bases separating them. The CDR3 here is CASSSETATNEKLFF. The CDR3 coding sequence is TGTGCCAGCAGTTCGGAGACTGCAACTAATGAAAAACTGTTTTTT.

The chain uses TRBV21-1 and TRBJ2-5; the table's D call TRBD2 went unverified against the DNA. TRBV21-1 is an annotated pseudogene. CDR3 length: 15 residues. The CDR3 nucleotides are TGTGCCAGCAGCACCCCCAGAGGGGACTGGGAGACCCAGTACTTC. Translating it yields CASSTPRGDWETQYF.

The gene calls are TRBV6-5 and TRBJ1-1, with D possibly TRBD1 on 6 matching bases. The V gene's germline CDR1 is MNHEY and CDR2 SVGAGI. Between the trimmed V and J ends, which lost 5 bases and 1 base, there was a span of 14 bases. This CDR3 contains 15 residues. The CDR3 DNA is TGTGCCAGCAGTATTTCACAGGGTGGGAACACTGAAGCTTTCTTT. Protein sequence: CASSISQGGNTEAFF.

V gene TRBV20-1 combines with J gene TRBJ1-1; possible D gene TRBD1, 6 bases. Germline V lookup: CDR1 DFQATT, CDR2 SNEGSKA (reference sequence). The CDR3 extends over 11 amino acids. V lost 4 bases to trimming and J lost 6 bases, with 9 bases between them. For the CDR3, the DNA is TGCAGTGCTAACAGGGAGCCTGAAGCTTTCTTT. Protein: CSANREPEAFF.

The chain has TRBV27 and TRBJ2-7; 9 bases fit TRBD1. The junction had 6 bases not matched to a gene; V was cut back by 2 bases and J by 4 bases. The CDR3 totals 15 residues. Germline loops: CDR1 MNHEY, CDR2 SMNVEV (reference sequence). The CDR3, as DNA: TGTGCCAGCAGTTTAGAGGGACAGGGTCAATACGAGCAGTACTTC. It specifies CASSLEGQGQYEQYF.

The chain is built from TRBV5-1 and TRBJ1-4; a possible D gene is TRBD1 (6 bases). CDR1 and CDR2 from the germline V gene are SGHRS and YFSETQ. This CDR3 comprises 15 residues. Trimming cost V 5 bases and J 3 bases, with 14 bases left between them. CDR3 nucleotide sequence: TGCGCCAGCAGTCTAGTTCAGGGGCCTAATGAAAAACTGTTTTTT. Translation gives CASSLVQGPNEKLFF.

This clone has only a few counts. V and J are TRBV29-1 and TRBJ2-6; D not resolved. Germline V gene data show CDR1 as SQVTM and CDR2 as ANQGSEA. The CDR3 extends over 13 amino acids. Deletions cut 6 bases from V and 0 bases from J, with 6 bases between. The CDR3 is CSVIISGANVLTF. As DNA, the CDR3 is TGCAGCGTAATTATCTCTGGGGCCAACGTCCTGACTTTC.

The V gene is TRBV5-5, the J gene TRBJ2-3, with 8 nucleotides matching TRBD2. The J segment lost 2 bases and the V segment lost 3 bases, leaving 14 bases of the junction unmatched. The CDR3 runs 18 residues. Per the germline V gene, CDR1 is SGHKS and CDR2 is YYEKEE (reference sequence). The CDR3 sequence: CASSSGAHVAGTTDTQYF. The CDR3 nucleotides read TGTGCCAGCAGCTCGGGAGCTCACGTAGCGGGAACCACAGATACGCAGTATTTT.

This chain uses TRBV9 with TRBJ2-2; D gene ambiguous. Looked up from germline, CDR1 is SGDLS and CDR2 is YYNGEE. Trimming pared 4 bases from V and 4 bases from J, leaving 14 bases between. The CDR3 totals 15 residues. Here the CDR3 reads CASSLVIGGTGELFF. The CDR3 region has the DNA TGTGCCAGCAGCCTTGTGATCGGCGGCACCGGGGAGCTGTTTTTT.

V is TRBV4-1 and J is TRBJ2-5; 8 nucleotides line up with TRBD1. Trimming removed 1 base from V and 5 bases from J; junction bases left unmatched: 12. The CDR3 is made up of 17 amino acids. Looked up from germline, CDR1 is MGHRA and CDR2 is YSYEKL. Here the CDR3 DNA reads TGCGCCAGCAGCCAAGCCCCTAGACAGGGGCCAGGGGAGACCCAGTACTTC. Protein product: CASSQAPRQGPGETQYF.

This chain connects TRBV6-5 to TRBJ2-7; possibly TRBD1 for D (6 bases). Germline CDR1 is MNHEY and CDR2 is SVGAGI. CDR3 length: 13 amino acids. The V and J ends lost 6 bases and 6 bases respectively, with 15 bases between them. CDR3 coding DNA: TGTGCCAGCAGCTTTAGGGTGGGGGCCGAGCAGTACTTC. Translating gives CASSFRVGAEQYF.

This chain connects TRBV11-1 to TRBJ2-7; D may be TRBD2 (5 bases). Trimming removed 1 base from V and 5 bases from J, with 9 bases in between. The germline V gene has CDR1 SGHAT and CDR2 FQDESV (reference sequence). There are 13 residues in the CDR3. CDR3 bases: TGTGCCAGCAGCTTAGTCGTCGGGAACGAGCAGTACTTC. It translates to CASSLVVGNEQYF.

This rearrangement joins TRBV12-5 to TRBJ2-1; TRBD2 matches at 12 bases. Unmatched junction bases numbered 9, after V lost 6 bases and J lost 6 bases. The V gene's germline CDR1 is LGHNT and CDR2 FRNRAP. The CDR3 has 16 amino acids. The CDR3 sequence is CASGPMLAGGGNEQFF. The CDR3, as DNA: TGTGCTAGTGGCCCTATGCTAGCGGGGGGGGGCAATGAGCAGTTCTTC.

This chain connects TRBV18 to TRBJ2-3, with D maybe TRBD1 (6 bases). The V and J ends lost 1 base and 2 bases respectively, with 10 bases between them. Germline-derived CDR1 and CDR2 are KGHSH and LQKENI. The CDR3 loop spans 15 amino acids. CDR3 protein: CASSPQRQVTDTQYF. The CDR3 DNA reads as TGTGCCAGCTCACCACAGCGACAGGTCACAGATACGCAGTATTTT.